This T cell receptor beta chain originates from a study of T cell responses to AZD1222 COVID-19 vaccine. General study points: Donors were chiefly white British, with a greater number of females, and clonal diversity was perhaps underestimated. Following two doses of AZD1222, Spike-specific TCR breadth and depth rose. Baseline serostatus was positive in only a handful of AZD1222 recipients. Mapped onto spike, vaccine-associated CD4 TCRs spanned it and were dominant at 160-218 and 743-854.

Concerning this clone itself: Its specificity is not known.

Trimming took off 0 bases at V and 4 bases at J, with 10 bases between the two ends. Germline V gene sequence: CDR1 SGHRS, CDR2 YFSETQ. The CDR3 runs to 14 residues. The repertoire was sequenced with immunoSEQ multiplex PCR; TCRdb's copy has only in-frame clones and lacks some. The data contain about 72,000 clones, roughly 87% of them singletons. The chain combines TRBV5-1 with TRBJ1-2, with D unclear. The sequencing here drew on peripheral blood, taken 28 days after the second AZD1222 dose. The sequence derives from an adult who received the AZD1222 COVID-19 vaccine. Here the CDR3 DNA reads TGCGCCAGCAGCTTGGAGGGAGAAGGCTATGGCTACACCTTC. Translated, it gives CASSLEGEGYGYTF.